This note documents a single T cell receptor (beta chain) sequence. Treatment specified: oral pan-JAK inhibitor, 5-10 mg twice daily. Sequencing templates came from extracted RNA that was reverse transcribed into cDNA. This table comes from immunoSEQ multiplex PCR, and its TCRdb copy is limited to in-frame clones, with some not included. The sample lists about 200,000 clones, under 75% seen once, with approximately 1.4% in the top ten. These data originate in a study of CD8+ T cells in alopecia areata. For the study at large: Tofacitinib treatment spanned 6 to 18 months, with 6 months off drug afterward.

Germline CDR1 reads LGHNA; CDR2 reads YSLEER. Trimming pared 1 base from V and 2 bases from J, leaving 16 bases between. The CDR3 sequence is 17 residues long. The specimen comprised CD4+ T cells sorted from blood, sampled at week 4, from a patient treated with tofacitinib. The rearrangement uses TRBV4-3 and TRBJ2-3, with a tentative D call TRBD1 (6 bases). The receptor was derived from a human donor with alopecia areata. CDR3 DNA sequence: TGCGCCAGCAGCCAAGGTGGGACAACCCTATACACAGATACGCAGTATTTT. This gives the protein CASSQGGTTLYTDTQYF.